This T cell receptor (beta chain) came from a study of cytomegalovirus exposure and HLA in healthy donors. General study results and limits: Segments of the TCR beta V type were, in most cases, productive about 90% or about 30% of the time in an earlier analysis. Cytomegalovirus-associated status was assigned to 150 or so TCR beta chains.

PCR employed 60 Vbeta and 13 Jbeta primers. Assay used: immunoSEQ multiplex PCR; TCRdb lists only in-frame clones, some missing. Of 150,000 to 190,000 clones listed, around 80% are singletons. Trimming shortened V by 5 bases and J by 5 bases, and 6 bases separated the two germline ends. Looked up from germline, CDR1 is MNHEY and CDR2 is SMNVEV (reference sequence). The CDR3 covers 11 residues. In the case of this clone: Antigen specificity is unknown. Other nucleotide sequences from this sample produce the same CDR3.

This receptor was obtained from a man in his late teens or twenties in good health and CMV-seronegative. Sequenced sample: PBMCs. The chain couples TRBV27 to TRBJ1-1; no clear D. The CDR3 reads CASSGGTEAFF. DNA for the CDR3: TGTGCCAGCAGTGGCGGGACTGAAGCTTTCTTT.